This is a list of T cell receptor beta chains from one sample in a study of blood T cells in healthy people across ages. TCRdb independently ran MiXCR on the 5' RACE reads; one entry per CDR3 protein. This table holds 650,000 to 1,000,000 distinct CDR3 sequences, roughly 35% found once. The sequenced material came from blood. All receptors derive from a man in his late teens or twenties in good health. Both conserved end residues are part of each CDR3. The order of the fields is J gene, D gene, clone size, V gene, CDR3 protein, CDR3 DNA. A D gene is named only where the DNA matches it firmly. The size of a clone is reported for some rows only, either as once, few or many, or as a class for expanded clones.

J gene: TRBJ2-1; D gene: TRBD2; clone size: .; V gene: TRBV10-3; CDR3 protein: CAISSNTGTSGYNEQFF; CDR3 DNA: TGTGCCATCAGTTCAAATACCGGGACTAGCGGTTACAATGAGCAGTTCTTC
J gene: TRBJ1-2; D gene: .; clone size: .; V gene: TRBV5-6; CDR3 protein: CASSLDLAYTF; CDR3 DNA: TGTGCCAGCAGCTTGGACCTTGCCTACACCTTC
J gene: TRBJ2-5; D gene: TRBD2; clone size: .; V gene: TRBV20-1; CDR3 protein: CSASGTSGTQETQYF; CDR3 DNA: TGCAGTGCTAGCGGGACTAGCGGGACCCAAGAGACCCAGTACTTC
J gene: TRBJ2-5; D gene: TRBD2; clone size: few; V gene: TRBV25-1; CDR3 protein: CASSDMGLAVNGETQYF; CDR3 DNA: TGTGCCAGCAGTGATATGGGACTAGCGGTAAACGGAGAGACCCAGTACTTC
J gene: TRBJ2-2; D gene: .; clone size: .; V gene: TRBV7-2; CDR3 protein: CASSLGGLTTGELFF; CDR3 DNA: TGTGCCAGCAGCTTAGGGGGGCTGACCACCGGGGAGCTGTTTTTT
J gene: TRBJ1-5; D gene: .; clone size: once; V gene: TRBV27; CDR3 protein: CTSRQGNQPQHF; CDR3 DNA: TGTACCAGCAGACAGGGCAATCAGCCCCAGCATTTT
J gene: TRBJ1-1; D gene: TRBD1; clone size: .; V gene: TRBV4-1; CDR3 protein: CASAVGQGNTEAFF; CDR3 DNA: TGCGCCAGCGCCGTCGGACAGGGGAACACTGAAGCTTTCTTT
J gene: TRBJ1-4; D gene: .; clone size: few; V gene: TRBV27; CDR3 protein: CASTRTLGREKLFF; CDR3 DNA: TGTGCCAGCACCAGGACCCTGGGCCGGGAAAAACTGTTTTTT
J gene: TRBJ1-1; D gene: .; clone size: .; V gene: TRBV29-1; CDR3 protein: CSVAQRTPNTEAFF; CDR3 DNA: TGCAGCGTTGCTCAACGGACCCCGAACACTGAAGCTTTCTTT
J gene: TRBJ2-5; D gene: .; clone size: .; V gene: TRBV5-5; CDR3 protein: CASSLAQCNEQYF; CDR3 DNA: TGTGCCAGCAGCTTAGCGCAGTGCAATGAGCAGTACTTC
J gene: TRBJ2-1; D gene: .; clone size: .; V gene: TRBV27; CDR3 protein: CASSPFQGGNEQFF; CDR3 DNA: TGTGCCAGCAGTCCCTTCCAGGGAGGCAATGAGCAGTTCTTC
J gene: TRBJ2-3; D gene: .; clone size: many; V gene: TRBV7-2; CDR3 protein: CASSLAQGGSTQYF; CDR3 DNA: TGTGCCAGCAGCTTAGCGCAAGGGGGGTCTACGCAGTATTTT